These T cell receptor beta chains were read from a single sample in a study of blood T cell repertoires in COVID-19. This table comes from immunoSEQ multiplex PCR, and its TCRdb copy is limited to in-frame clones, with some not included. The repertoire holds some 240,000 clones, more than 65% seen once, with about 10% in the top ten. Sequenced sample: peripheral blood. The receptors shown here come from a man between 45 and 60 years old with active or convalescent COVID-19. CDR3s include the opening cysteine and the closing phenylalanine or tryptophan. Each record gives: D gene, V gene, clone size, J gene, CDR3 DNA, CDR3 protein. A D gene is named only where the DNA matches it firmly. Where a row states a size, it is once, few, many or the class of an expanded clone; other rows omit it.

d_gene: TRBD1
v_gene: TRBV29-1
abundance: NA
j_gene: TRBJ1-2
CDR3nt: TGCAGCGTTGGAGGGACAGGGGGCTATGGCTACACCTTC
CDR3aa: CSVGGTGGYGYTF

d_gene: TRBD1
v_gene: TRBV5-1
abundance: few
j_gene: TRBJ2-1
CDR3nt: TGCGCCAGCAGCTTAAGTGCCGACAGGGGCAATGAGCAGTTCTTC
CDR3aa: CASSLSADRGNEQFF

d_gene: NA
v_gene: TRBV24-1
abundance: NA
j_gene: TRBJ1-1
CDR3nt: TGTGCCACCAGTGACGGGGTGTCTTCTTTCTTT
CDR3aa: CATSDGVSSFF

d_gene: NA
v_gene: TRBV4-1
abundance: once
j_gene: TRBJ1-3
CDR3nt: TGCGCCAGCAGCCCCACAGGGTATGGAAACACCATATATTTT
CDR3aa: CASSPTGYGNTIYF

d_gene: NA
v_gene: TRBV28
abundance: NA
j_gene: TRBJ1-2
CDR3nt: TGTGCCAGCAGTTTATATCGGGGGGCCTATGGCTACACCTTC
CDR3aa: CASSLYRGAYGYTF

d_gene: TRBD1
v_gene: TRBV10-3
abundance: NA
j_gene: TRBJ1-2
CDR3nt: TGTGCCATCAGTGATCCAGGGGGAGACTATGGCTACACCTTC
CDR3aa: CAISDPGGDYGYTF

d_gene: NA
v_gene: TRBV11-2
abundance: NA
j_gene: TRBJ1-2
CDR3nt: TGTGCCAGCACCGACGACTCTTATGGCTACACCTTC
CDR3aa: CASTDDSYGYTF

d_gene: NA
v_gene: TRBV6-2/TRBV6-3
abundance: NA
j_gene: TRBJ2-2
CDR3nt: TGTGCCAGCAGTTACTCGGACAGGGAGCTGTTTTTT
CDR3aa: CASSYSDRELFF

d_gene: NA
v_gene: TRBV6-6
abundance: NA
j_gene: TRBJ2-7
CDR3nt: TGTGCCAGCAGCCTCGGGGGCGAGCAGTACTTC
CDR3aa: CASSLGGEQYF

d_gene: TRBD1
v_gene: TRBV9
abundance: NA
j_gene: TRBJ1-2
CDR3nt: TGTGCCAGCAGCGGACGACAGGGGGGGTCGTTCGGCTACACCTTC
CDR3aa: CASSGRQGGSFGYTF

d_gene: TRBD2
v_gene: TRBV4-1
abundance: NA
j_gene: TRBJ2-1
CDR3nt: TGCGCCAGCAGCCAAGGTCGGCTAGCGGGAGGACTTTATAGCTCCTACAATGAGCAGTTCTTC
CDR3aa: CASSQGRLAGGLYSSYNEQFF

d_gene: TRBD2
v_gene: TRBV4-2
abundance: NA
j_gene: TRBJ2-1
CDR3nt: TGTGCCAGCAGCCTTCGGACTAGCCCCGGTGAGCAGTTCTTC
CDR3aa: CASSLRTSPGEQFF

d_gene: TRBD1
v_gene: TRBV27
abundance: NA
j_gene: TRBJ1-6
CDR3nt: TGTGCCAGCAGTTTAGGGGGGACAGTTAATTCACCCCTCCACTTT
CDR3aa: CASSLGGTVNSPLHF

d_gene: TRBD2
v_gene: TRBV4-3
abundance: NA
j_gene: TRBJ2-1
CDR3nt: TGCGCCAGCAGCCGAGGACAGGGCGGGACTAGCGGGATAGGCCACAATGAGCAGTTCTTC
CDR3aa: CASSRGQGGTSGIGHNEQFF